This note documents a single T cell receptor beta chain sequence. Its antigen is still unknown. This CDR3 has 14 residues. Germline CDR1 reads LNHNV; CDR2 reads YYDKDF (reference sequence). Trimming took 0 bases from V and 6 from J, leaving 9 bases between them. The sample is drawn from a study of T-cell memory formation after mild COVID-19. Study in general: TCR clusters showed largely donor specificity. General study results and limits: Balance between CD4 and CD8 was seen in clones contracting day 15 to 85, and a CD4+ lean was seen in later expanders. Those CD4+ clones that contracted were mainly in CM and EM (CD8+ ones in EMRA).

TCRdb re-derived calls from the 5' RACE reads in MiXCR, one entry per CDR3 protein. Among 500,000 to 650,000 distinct CDR3 sequences listed, roughly 21% were seen once. Source material: PBMCs or a T cell subset sorted from them (not recorded which). The sequence was collected from an adult woman who had mild COVID-19 (a few samples of this study predate the infection). Cell type and time point are not known. This chain joins TRBV15 and TRBJ1-5, with D possibly matching TRBD1 (5 bases). CDR3 in DNA: TGTGCCACCAGCAGAGATCAGGGCGGTCAGCCCCAGCATTTT. It translates to CATSRDQGGQPQHF.